This T cell receptor beta chain was sequenced for a study of human T cells and chemical hapten exposure. Regarding the study as a whole: TCRs exceeding a frequency of 1 in 1000 stayed unchanged under DPC sensitization. In comparison with controls, expanded TCRs gave rise to a significantly larger number of large CDR3 similarity clusters. PT1 expanded TCR counts and patch test score correlated positively.

Germline V gene lookup returns CDR1 MNHEY and CDR2 SVGAGI. The ends lost 0 bases at V and 0 bases at J; junction bases unmatched: 6. The CDR3 sequence is 18 residues long. Time point defined: pre-sensitization, week 0. Specified treatment: therapeutic diphenylcyclopropenone sensitization with weekly scalp DPC. Total RNA extraction was carried out from unfractionated whole blood. In every case, blood was obtained before the patch test was applied. TCRdb itself ran the RACE reads through MiXCR, one entry per CDR3 protein. The sample carries roughly 36,000 distinct CDR3 sequences, 10% recorded once. This clonotype was recorded at least ten times. What it recognizes is unknown.

This sequence was found in a man in his forties or fifties with alopecia areata. Some clones in this sample may be carry-over from other donors' samples. The source material was whole blood, sampled in connection with sensitization to the hapten diphenylcyclopropenone (DPC). The chain carries TRBV6-5 and TRBJ2-3; TRBD2 agrees at 10 bases. This CDR3 reads CASSYSTGTSASTDTQYF. The CDR3 DNA reads TGTGCCAGCAGTTACTCTACTGGGACTAGCGCAAGCACAGATACGCAGTATTTT.